This T cell receptor (beta chain) was sequenced in a study of blood T cell repertoires in COVID-19. Turning to the study itself: COVID-19 samples, acute and convalescent, were from the United States, Italy and Spain. The cDNA or gDNA used as material had been derived from T cells, B-cell-depleted T cells, or PBMCs.

In germline, CDR1 is SGHRS, CDR2 YFSETQ. Trimming took 4 bases from V and 6 from J; bases not matched to a gene: 6. There are 13 residues in the CDR3. Authors' processing steps: Cell counts per sample came from amplifying reference gene primers. Some clones are missing from TCRdb's copy, which holds only in-frame ones; the method was immunoSEQ multiplex PCR. That table gives V, J and clone size, and the DNA gave D and trimming. The table lists 30,000 to 50,000 clones, 65% to 90% of them singletons. The clonotype comes from a human donor in a cohort sampled during active COVID-19. Sequencing used peripheral blood. The J gene is TRBJ1-2, the V gene TRBV5-1; 7 bases align to TRBD1. The CDR3 bases are TGCGCCAGCAGCCGAGGGACAGCGGATGGCTACACCTTC. It translates to CASSRGTADGYTF.